These 7 T cell receptor beta chains share one sample of origin, sequenced in a study of tumor and adjacent non-tumor tissue in lung cancer. This sample's RNA came from whole unsorted tissue. Three rounds of nested PCR, following a modified ARM-PCR protocol, produced the TCRbeta library. TCRdb reanalysed the multiplex PCR reads using MiXCR and keeps one entry per CDR3 protein. The repertoire holds fewer than 85,000 distinct CDR3 sequences, with around 73% as singletons. Sample: lung tumor tissue. These receptors came from a man aged 60 to 69 with non-small cell lung cancer.

A remark on this clonotype: The junction does not match germline at one end; this may be a read error. The chain carries TRBV5-6 and TRBJ1-2; D is ambiguous. Germline V gene data show CDR1 as SGHDT and CDR2 as YYEEEE. This CDR3 comprises 14 residues. CDR3 amino acids: CPSSFGVGRGGCTF. In DNA, the CDR3 is TGTCCCAGCAGCTTTGGAGTGGGCAGAGGTGGCTGCACCTTC.

The genes are TRBV28 and TRBJ1-6, with a possible D match to TRBD1 (5 bases). CDR1 and CDR2 (germline): MDHEN, SYDVKM. This CDR3 contains 14 residues. The ends were cut back, 1 base at V and 10 bases at J, with 11 bases in the middle. The DNA of the CDR3 is TGTGCCAGCAGTTTATCAGGGAGTTTGTCACCCCTCCACTTT. It specifies CASSLSGSLSPLHF.

Note on this clonotype: Relative to the germline gene, one junction end is altered; a read error may explain this. The chain joins TRBV12-3 or TRBV12-4 to TRBJ2-2; D may be TRBD1 (6 bases). The CDR3 totals 13 residues. CDR3 sequence (DNA): TGTGCCAGCAGGGGGACAAACCCCGGGAAGCTGTTATTT. Its protein product is CASRGTNPGKLLF.

With respect to this clonotype: A much bigger clone sits one base away, suggesting this may be a read error. The chain uses TRBV10-3 and TRBJ1-5; 7 nucleotides line up with TRBD1. Judging by the DNA end, TRBJ2-3 fits better; the J call may be wrong. Germline values: CDR1 ENHRY, CDR2 SYGVKD. This CDR3 spans 14 amino acids. CDR3 DNA sequence: TGTGCCATCAGCCTGACAGGGCTCAATCAGCCCCAGTATTTT. Encoded protein: CAISLTGLNQPQYF.

In regard to this clonotype: Sequence at one end of the junction differs from germline and may be a read error. The chain employs TRBV10-3 and TRBJ2-1, with 7 bases that match TRBD2. This CDR3 has 13 amino acids. The germline V gene encodes CDR1 ENHRY and CDR2 SYGVKD. CDR3 sequence: CDISAGVAGEQFF. The DNA of the CDR3 is TGTGACATCAGTGCGGGAGTGGCGGGTGAGCAGTTCTTC.

This sequence joins TRBV5-1 and TRBJ2-1; 7 bases line up with TRBD2. The V gene's germline CDR1 is SGHRS and CDR2 YFSETQ. This CDR3 has 14 residues. Germline trimming cut 4 bases from V and 8 bases from J; bases unmatched to any gene: 9. In DNA, the CDR3 is TGCGCCAGCAGCCGCCAAAGCGGGAACGATGAGCAGTTCTTC. Encoded protein: CASSRQSGNDEQFF.

This clonotype was found many times. The chain employs TRBV5-6 and TRBJ2-5; D gene ambiguous. V was cut by 4 bases and J by 4 bases, with 8 bases left in between. The CDR3 spans 12 residues. CDR1 is SGHDT, CDR2 YYEEEE, per germline. CDR3 protein: CASSRWAETQYF. The CDR3 coding sequence is TGTGCCAGCAGCCGCTGGGCAGAGACCCAGTACTTC.